The 32 T cell receptor beta chains below come from one sample, sequenced in a study of CD8 T cells in ankylosing spondylitis. General study results and limits: Characteristic of ankylosing spondylitis blood, it appeared, was a TCR beta motif comprising several highly homologous variants.

Via MiXCR, TCRdb re-called the 5' RACE reads, giving one row per CDR3 protein. The repertoire consists of around 490,000 distinct CDR3 sequences, with roughly 5.3% occurring once and the leading ten covering 3% to 4%. No antigen has been identified for these receptors. Sequenced: blood, either unsorted or a sorted T cell fraction (not recorded which). The receptors were sampled from a male donor with ankylosing spondylitis.

This clonotype was seen a handful of times. The gene calls are TRBV3-1 and TRBJ2-6; D possibly corresponds to TRBD1 (6 bases). The CDR3 length is 17 residues. The V gene's germline CDR1 is LGHDT and CDR2 YNNKEL (reference sequence). V lost 1 base and J lost 0, with 10 bases in between. For the CDR3, the DNA is TGTGCCAGCAGCCAAGCGGGACAAGGCTCTGGGGCCAACGTCCTGACTTTC. Amino acid sequence: CASSQAGQGSGANVLTF.

This clonotype was recorded many times. The chain links TRBV12-3 or TRBV12-4 to TRBJ2-1; unclear D gene. Deletions cut 4 bases from V and 10 bases from J, with 11 bases between. The CDR3 contains 12 residues. CDR3 in amino acids: CASSSLGIEQFF. CDR3 nucleotide sequence: TGTGCCAGCAGTTCCCTAGGAATCGAGCAGTTCTTC.

This clonotype appeared many times. V and J are TRBV9 and TRBJ1-5, with D possibly matching TRBD1 (6 bases). The CDR3 length is 14 residues. Trimming shortened V by 0 bases and J by 4 bases, and 8 bases separated the two germline ends. Germline CDR1 is SGDLS and CDR2 is YYNGEE. The CDR3 here is CASSVGTDNQPQHF. Here the CDR3 DNA reads TGTGCCAGCAGCGTAGGGACAGATAATCAGCCCCAGCATTTT.

This clonotype was seen at least ten times. This sequence joins TRBV4-3 and TRBJ1-5; possible D gene TRBD1, 6 bases. This CDR3 has 14 amino acids. Trimming cost V 1 base and J 2 bases, with 6 bases left between them. The germline V gene has CDR1 LGHNA and CDR2 YSLEER. The CDR3 bases are TGCGCCAGCAGCCAAGGGACAGGCAATCAGCCCCAGCATTTT. Its translation is CASSQGTGNQPQHF.

This clonotype was seen repeatedly, ten times or more. The J gene is TRBJ2-2, the V gene TRBV6-2 or TRBV6-3; D not certain. Trimming pared 2 bases from V and 4 bases from J, leaving 11 bases between. The CDR3 covers 15 residues. CDR1 is MNHEY, CDR2 SVGEGT, per germline. CDR3 amino acids: CASSYTQVRTGELFF. The CDR3 DNA reads TGTGCCAGCAGTTACACCCAGGTTCGCACCGGGGAGCTGTTTTTT.

Of note for this clonotype: Since a much larger clone is just one base distant, this may be a read error. The V gene is TRBV20-1, the J gene TRBJ1-5; possible D gene TRBD1, 5 bases. Germline loops: CDR1 DFQATT, CDR2 SNEGSKA (reference sequence). Between the trimmed V and J ends, which lost 6 bases and 0 bases, there was a span of 12 bases. The CDR3 totals 14 residues. CDR3 coding DNA: TGCAGTGCGCCGGCAGGGTATAGCAATCAGCCCCAGCATTTT. Amino acids: CSAPAGYSNQPQHF.

This clonotype was counted at least ten times. This chain joins TRBV24-1 and TRBJ2-1, with 9 bases fitting TRBD2. V shed 6 bases and J 4 bases; nucleotides not matched to a gene: 6. From germline, CDR1 is KGHDR and CDR2 SFDVKD. The CDR3 has 15 amino acids. The chain's CDR3 is CATSSAGGGYNEQFF. CDR3 in DNA: TGTGCCACCAGTTCGGCGGGAGGGGGTTACAATGAGCAGTTCTTC.

This clonotype was observed at least ten times. J is TRBJ2-1 and V is TRBV7-3; 8 bases are shared with TRBD2. Germline CDR1 reads SGHTA; CDR2 reads FQGTGA. The junction had 8 bases not matched to a gene; V was cut back by 2 bases and J by 8 bases. CDR3 size: 15 residues. In nucleotides, the CDR3 is TGTGCCAGCAGCTTAGACAGCGGGGGTAGCGATGAGCAGTTCTTC. Protein sequence: CASSLDSGGSDEQFF.

This clonotype was recorded many times. This chain uses TRBV12-3 or TRBV12-4 with TRBJ1-5; D is unclear. CDR3 length: 14 amino acids. V gave up 3 bases and J gave up 9 bases, with 15 bases separating them. CDR3 bases: TGTGCCAGCAGTTTGTTCTCCGACCCAGGGCCCCAGCATTTT. It translates to CASSLFSDPGPQHF.

In this sample, this clonotype turned up many times. The gene calls are TRBV12-3 or TRBV12-4 and TRBJ2-1; D is ambiguous. V lost 8 bases, J lost 2 bases, and 13 bases lay in between. The length of the CDR3 is 14 residues. CDR3 bases: TGTGCCAGCCTAAATTACGGAACCTACAATGAGCAGTTCTTC. Protein sequence: CASLNYGTYNEQFF.

This clonotype was counted at least ten times. The chain links TRBV5-1 to TRBJ1-6, with 10 positions matching TRBD1. Germline values: CDR1 SGHRS, CDR2 YFSETQ. Losses at the gene ends were 5 bases for V and 10 bases for J; bases not matched to a gene: 6. This CDR3 spans 14 amino acids. The CDR3 nucleotides are TGCGCCAGCAGTGGTGGGACAGGGGACTCACCCCTCCACTTT. It translates to CASSGGTGDSPLHF. Looking up the rest from reference TRBV5-1 and TRBJ1-6 gives the full variable domain: KAGVTQTPRYLIKTRGQQVTLSCSPISGHRSVSWYQQTPGQGLQFLFEYFSETQRNKGNFPGRFSGRQFSNSRSEMNVSTLELGDSALYLCASSGGTGDSPLHFGNGTRLTVT.

Ten or more counts support this clonotype. In DNA, the CDR3 is TGTGCCAGCAGCTTATTAGGGGAGAGGGCCGGGGAGCTGTTTTTT. This encodes CASSLLGERAGELFF. The chain recombines TRBV5-6 with TRBJ2-2; D tentatively reads TRBD1 or TRBD2 (5 bases each). CDR1 is SGHDT and CDR2 is YYEEEE in the germline V gene. Trimming took 2 bases from V and 6 from J, leaving 14 bases between them. The CDR3 runs 15 residues.

This clonotype was counted ten times or more. V usage is TRBV20-1 and J usage is TRBJ2-7; D is ambiguous. Trimming left V 5 bases short and J 1 base short, with 9 bases between. Germline V CDR1 and CDR2: DFQATT, SNEGSKA (reference sequence). This CDR3 is 12 amino acids long. CDR3 sequence reads: CSAEDRSYEQYF. CDR3 DNA: TGCAGTGCTGAAGACCGTTCCTACGAGCAGTACTTC.

Of note for this clonotype: A single base separates this from a much larger clone, so it may be a read error. The gene calls are TRBV28 and TRBJ1-5, with D perhaps matching TRBD1 (5 bases). The germline CDR1 and CDR2 sequences are MDHEN and SYDVKM. The CDR3 has 13 amino acids. Trimming took off 5 bases at V and 7 bases at J, with 12 bases between the two ends. CDR3 loop: CASSLGVAQPQHF. The CDR3 bases are TGTGCCAGCAGTCTGGGGGTAGCACAGCCCCAGCATTTT.

The V and J genes are TRBV5-1 and TRBJ2-3; 11 bases are a match to TRBD2. Germline V lookup: CDR1 SGHRS, CDR2 YFSETQ. This CDR3 contains 17 residues. The V gene end was trimmed by 4 bases and the J gene end by 1 base; junction bases not matched to a gene: 8. CDR3 sequence reads: CASSPTSGVIRTDTQYF. CDR3 DNA sequence: TGCGCCAGCAGCCCGACTAGCGGGGTAATTCGCACAGATACGCAGTATTTT.

This clonotype was recorded a few times. The gene calls are TRBV28 and TRBJ2-7; D gene ambiguous. The germline V gene has CDR1 MDHEN and CDR2 SYDVKM. V was cut by 7 bases and J by 1 base, with 11 bases left in between. The CDR3 loop spans 13 amino acids. Written as DNA, the CDR3 is TGTGCCAGCAATCCAGGTTATTCCTACGAGCAGTACTTC. It encodes CASNPGYSYEQYF.

This clonotype was counted ten times or more. CDR3 bases: TGTGCCAGCAGCTTGGCTGGGGGTGGGACCGGGGAGCTGTTTTTT. It is translated as CASSLAGGGTGELFF. The chain carries TRBV5-5 and TRBJ2-2; TRBD1 or TRBD2 may be the D gene (5 bases each). This CDR3 contains 15 residues. Germline values: CDR1 SGHKS, CDR2 YYEKEE (reference sequence). V was clipped by 0 bases and J by 5 bases, with 11 bases between them.

The chain uses TRBV20-1 and TRBJ2-1; 11 bases agree with TRBD2. The CDR3 consists of 15 residues. V was clipped by 6 bases and J by 0 bases; unmatched bases: 4. Germline loops: CDR1 DFQATT, CDR2 SNEGSKA (reference sequence). CDR3 in amino acids: CSASTSGGSYNEQFF. The DNA for the CDR3 is TGCAGTGCGAGCACTAGCGGGGGCTCCTACAATGAGCAGTTCTTC.

This clonotype was seen ten or more times. V usage is TRBV7-8 and J usage is TRBJ2-5; 8 bases match TRBD2. CDR3 length equals 15 residues. CDR1 and CDR2 (germline): SGHVS, FQNEAQ. Losses at the gene ends were 3 bases for V and 3 bases for J; bases not matched to a gene: 6. The chain's CDR3 is CASSFLAGTEETQYF. Here the CDR3 DNA reads TGTGCCAGCAGCTTCTTAGCGGGAACGGAAGAGACCCAGTACTTC.

This clonotype was seen at least ten times. The chain combines TRBV12-3 or TRBV12-4 with TRBJ2-1; perhaps TRBD1 as D (5 bases). Trimming cost V 6 bases and J 6 bases, with 12 bases left between them. This CDR3 comprises 13 residues. The DNA of the CDR3 is TGTGCCAGCAGAAAACAGGCACCCAATGAGCAGTTCTTC. The encoded protein is CASRKQAPNEQFF.

There are a few counts of this clonotype. A much larger clone is a single base away; this may be a read error. V and J are TRBV7-2 and TRBJ2-1; TRBD1 aligns across 8 bases. The CDR3 is made up of 14 amino acids. CDR1 and CDR2 (germline): SGHTA, FQGNSA. V lost 6 bases to trimming and J lost 4 bases; unmatched junction nucleotides: 5. The CDR3 coding sequence is TGTGCCAGCAGACCAAACAGGGGGTACAATGAGCAGTTCTTC. Its translation is CASRPNRGYNEQFF.

This clonotype was detected many times. The V and J genes are TRBV5-6 and TRBJ1-1, with D possibly matching TRBD1 (5 bases). The CDR3 has 15 residues. The germline CDR1 and CDR2 sequences are SGHDT and YYEEEE. V dropped 6 bases and J dropped 0 bases, with 15 bases sitting between them. CDR3 sequence: CASKKWGGLNTEAFF. For the CDR3, the DNA is TGTGCCAGCAAAAAATGGGGCGGACTGAACACTGAAGCTTTCTTT.

This clonotype was recorded many times. This chain connects TRBV20-1 to TRBJ2-1, with D uncertain. CDR3 size: 11 residues. Per germline, CDR1 DFQATT and CDR2 SNEGSKA (reference sequence). Between the trimmed V and J ends, which lost 6 bases and 1 base, there was a span of 4 bases. The CDR3 here is CSAGSYNEQFF. For the CDR3, the DNA is TGCAGTGCGGGGTCCTACAATGAGCAGTTCTTC.

At least ten counts were recorded for this clonotype. This rearrangement joins TRBV18 to TRBJ2-1; perhaps TRBD2 as D (6 bases). Germline assignment: CDR1 KGHSH and CDR2 LQKENI. Trimming pared 6 bases from V and 4 bases from J, leaving 13 bases between. This CDR3 has 14 residues. CDR3 nucleotide sequence: TGTGCCAGCTCGGAGCGGGTAGAATACAATGAGCAGTTCTTC. Residues: CASSERVEYNEQFF.

This clonotype appeared many times. This sequence joins TRBV7-2 and TRBJ1-2; no reliable D call. CDR1 and CDR2 (germline): SGHTA, FQGNSA. Trimming stripped 3 bases from V and 2 bases from J, with 10 bases between. This CDR3 has 14 amino acids. The CDR3 nucleotides read TGTGCCAGCAGCTTCGGTACGGCGAACTATGGCTACACCTTC. Its translation is CASSFGTANYGYTF.

This clonotype came up many times. DNA of the CDR3: TGTGCCAGCTCACCAACTACCACGGTAGTAGATACGCAGTATTTT. It codes for CASSPTTTVVDTQYF. The chain carries TRBV18 and TRBJ2-3, with D uncertain. This CDR3 has 15 amino acids. Trimming pared 2 bases from V and 5 bases from J, leaving 14 bases between. CDR1 is KGHSH, CDR2 LQKENI, per germline.

This clonotype was found many times. The chain uses TRBV4-2 and TRBJ1-5; tentative D call: TRBD1 (5 bases). Germline V gene lookup returns CDR1 LGHNA and CDR2 YNFKEQ. The V end was cut by 3 bases, the J end by 0 bases, with 6 bases between. The CDR3 has 14 residues. The CDR3 DNA reads as TGTGCCAGCAGCCATCAGGGTAGCAATCAGCCCCAGCATTTT. This encodes CASSHQGSNQPQHF.

This clonotype has a count of ten or more. CDR3 nucleotides: TGTGCCACAGAGGGACTCTCGCAAGCTTTCTTT. Residues: CATEGLSQAFF. The chain carries TRBV6-5 and TRBJ1-1, with D maybe TRBD1 (5 bases). Germline loops: CDR1 MNHEY, CDR2 SVGAGI. V was trimmed by 10 bases and J by 9 bases, leaving 15 bases between them. The CDR3 runs 11 residues.

The table lists this clonotype with many counts. The genes are TRBV29-1 and TRBJ1-2, with D possibly being TRBD1 (5 bases). CDR3 length: 12 residues. Per germline, CDR1 SQVTM and CDR2 ANQGSEA. The V and J ends lost 8 bases and 6 bases respectively, with 16 bases between them. The CDR3 sequence is CSTRVDFDGYTF. CDR3 DNA sequence: TGCAGCACCAGGGTGGATTTCGATGGCTACACCTTC.

The table lists this clonotype with many counts. The chain carries TRBV20-1 and TRBJ1-1; D is possibly TRBD1 (6 bases). V lost 5 bases and J 1 base, leaving 17 bases between the germline ends. This CDR3 is 15 amino acids long. Germline-derived CDR1 and CDR2 are DFQATT and SNEGSKA (reference sequence). This CDR3 is CSAGNRVEGNTEAFF. The CDR3 DNA reads as TGCAGTGCTGGAAACAGGGTTGAGGGGAACACTGAAGCTTTCTTT.

The J gene is TRBJ1-4, the V gene TRBV12-3 or TRBV12-4; 9 bases align to TRBD1. The V and J ends lost 3 bases and 7 bases, in that order; junction bases with no gene match: 6. The CDR3 runs to 15 residues. The DNA for the CDR3 is TGTGCCAGCAGTTTTAGAGAGACAGGGGGTGAAAAACTGTTTTTT. Translated: CASSFRETGGEKLFF.

This clonotype was found many times. This chain connects TRBV5-1 to TRBJ1-3, with D possibly matching TRBD1 (5 bases). V was shortened by 0 bases and J by 8 bases, with 9 bases between the two germline ends. CDR1 and CDR2 from the germline V gene are SGHRS and YFSETQ. This CDR3 has 13 residues. CDR3 sequence reads: CASSLDGGHTIYF. Here the CDR3 DNA reads TGCGCCAGCAGCTTGGACGGGGGACACACCATATATTTT.